Each of the 21 T cell receptor beta chains below was sequenced from the same sample in a study of cytomegalovirus exposure and HLA in healthy donors. Primers for the PCR totalled 60 Vbeta and 13 Jbeta. Clones were sequenced by immunoSEQ multiplex PCR, and TCRdb holds only the in-frame ones, with some missing. This sample has some 110,000 clones, with around 69% found just once. The sample consisted of PBMCs. Receptor source: a middle-aged man in good health and CMV-seropositive.

This chain connects TRBV21-1 to TRBJ2-1; the table's D call, TRBD2, was not checked against the DNA. TRBV21-1 is given as a pseudogene. The length of the CDR3 is 15 residues. The CDR3 sequence: CASSKVEGNFNEQFF. The CDR3 DNA reads as TGTGCCAGCAGCAAAGTGGAGGGAAACTTCAATGAGCAGTTCTTC.

This clone was detected a few times. The rearrangement links TRBV20-1 to TRBJ2-1, with D hard to call. Trimming left V 6 bases short and J 9 bases short, with 12 bases between. Germline V lookup: CDR1 DFQATT, CDR2 SNEGSKA (reference sequence). The CDR3 is made up of 11 amino acids. CDR3 sequence reads: CSAYAPGEQFF. The CDR3 coding sequence is TGCAGTGCCTACGCACCGGGTGAGCAGTTCTTC.

This clone was counted a few times. V and J are TRBV7-9 and TRBJ2-7; TRBD1 matches 10 bases. Germline V CDR1 and CDR2: SEHNR, FQNEAQ (reference sequence). The CDR3 extends over 14 amino acids. V lost 4 bases and J lost 2; bases outside the gene matches: 2. The CDR3 region has the DNA TGTGCCAGCAGCTCGGGACAGGGGCCCTACGAGCAGTACTTC. Its translation: CASSSGQGPYEQYF.

The J gene is TRBJ2-7, the V gene TRBV28, with 7 bases aligning to TRBD2. The CDR3 totals 15 residues. Losses at the gene ends were 8 bases for V and 0 bases for J; bases not matched to a gene: 10. Germline values: CDR1 MDHEN, CDR2 SYDVKM. The CDR3 DNA reads as TGTGCCAGCCCCCCTCCGGGACTATTCTCCTACGAGCAGTACTTC. Translating gives CASPPPGLFSYEQYF.

V and J are TRBV29-1 and TRBJ1-3; TRBD1 agrees at 8 bases. V was clipped by 6 bases and J by 4 bases; unmatched bases: 8. The germline gives CDR1 SQVTM, CDR2 ANQGSEA. The CDR3 length is 14 residues. CDR3 nucleotides: TGCAGCGTGGGGCCGACAGGGGTAGGAAACACCATATATTTT. Encoded protein: CSVGPTGVGNTIYF.

The chain has TRBV18 and TRBJ2-7; unclear D gene. Germline V gene data show CDR1 as KGHSH and CDR2 as LQKENI. The V end was cut by 2 bases, the J end by 6 bases, with 14 bases between. This CDR3 is 14 amino acids long. CDR3 loop: CASSPETPTLEQYF. The CDR3 DNA reads TGTGCCAGCTCACCAGAGACACCCACCCTCGAGCAGTACTTC. Full variable domain (missing parts from reference TRBV18 and TRBJ2-7): NAGVMQNPRHLVRRRGQEARLRCSPMKGHSHVYWYRQLPEEGLKFMVYLQKENIIDESGMPKERFSAEFPKEGPSILRIQQVVRGDSAAYFCASSPETPTLEQYFGPGTRLTVT.

The rearrangement links TRBV19 to TRBJ2-5; TRBD1 is a possible D gene (6 bases). Germline lookup yields CDR1 LNHDA and CDR2 SQIVND (reference sequence). Trimming removed 3 bases at V and 2 bases at J, with 13 bases between. The CDR3 covers 15 residues. In DNA, the CDR3 is TGTGCCAGTAGTATTACAGGGTCGGGGCAAGAGACCCAGTACTTC. Translated: CASSITGSGQETQYF.

The CDR3, as DNA: TGCAGCGTTAGGACTAGCGGGAGCTCCTACGAGCAGTACTTC. It encodes CSVRTSGSSYEQYF. The chain employs TRBV29-1 and TRBJ2-7, with 13 bases fitting TRBD2. The CDR3 length is 14 residues. The V gene end was trimmed by 5 bases and the J gene end by 0 bases; junction bases not matched to a gene: 1. The V gene's germline CDR1 is SQVTM and CDR2 ANQGSEA.

V and J are TRBV7-9 and TRBJ2-1, with 8 bases matching TRBD2. From germline, CDR1 is SEHNR and CDR2 FQNEAQ (reference sequence). The CDR3 has 16 residues. J gave up 2 bases and V 3 bases, and 6 bases lay outside the gene matches. CDR3 loop: CASSLWTSLTYNEQFF. CDR3 DNA sequence: TGTGCCAGCAGCTTGTGGACTAGCTTAACCTACAATGAGCAGTTCTTC.

J is TRBJ2-7 and V is TRBV7-9; TRBD1 agrees at 12 bases. The germline gives CDR1 SEHNR, CDR2 FQNEAQ (reference sequence). This CDR3 region has 15 residues. The V segment lost 5 bases and the J segment 7 bases; nucleotides outside the gene matches: 9. CDR3 residues: CASSPSGTGGSEQYF. The CDR3 DNA is TGTGCCAGCAGCCCCTCCGGGACAGGGGGCAGTGAGCAGTACTTC.

The J gene is TRBJ1-2, the V gene TRBV11-2, with TRBD1 matching 7 bases. This CDR3 has 14 residues. CDR1 is SGHAT and CDR2 is FQNNGV in the germline V gene. Trimming took 5 bases from V and 2 from J; bases not matched to a gene: 5. The CDR3 reads CASSPSTGNYGYTF. The CDR3 coding sequence is TGTGCCAGCAGCCCCTCGACAGGGAACTATGGCTACACCTTC.

V is TRBV5-4 and J is TRBJ1-1; 9 bases map to TRBD1. Germline loops: CDR1 SGHNT, CDR2 YYREEE (reference sequence). The CDR3 spans 14 residues. The V gene end was trimmed by 5 bases and the J gene end by 5 bases; junction bases not matched to a gene: 7. The CDR3 here is CASSLTGGLTEAFF. The CDR3 nucleotides are TGTGCCAGCAGTCTTACAGGGGGCTTGACTGAAGCTTTCTTT.

The J gene is TRBJ2-7, the V gene TRBV2, with 10 nucleotides matching TRBD1. Germline loops: CDR1 SNHLY, CDR2 FYNNEI. J was trimmed by 2 bases and V by 8 bases; bases with no gene match: 3. The CDR3 consists of 13 residues. The CDR3 protein is CASGTGVTYEQYF. CDR3 nucleotide sequence: TGTGCCAGCGGGACAGGGGTTACCTACGAGCAGTACTTC.

The chain has TRBV6-5 and TRBJ1-1; 7 bases are shared with TRBD1. The CDR3 runs to 15 residues. V was pared by 0 bases and J by 3 bases, with 4 bases of the junction left unmatched. Germline V gene lookup returns CDR1 MNHEY and CDR2 SVGAGI. DNA of the CDR3: TGTGCCAGCAGTTACTCCACAGGGGCCGACACTGAAGCTTTCTTT. It is translated as CASSYSTGADTEAFF.

The gene calls are TRBV29-1 and TRBJ2-1, with 12 bases identical to TRBD2. Germline values: CDR1 SQVTM, CDR2 ANQGSEA. CDR3 length: 14 residues. The junction had 9 bases not matched to a gene; V was cut back by 7 bases and J by 8 bases. The DNA for the CDR3 is TGCAGCGGAGATTCGACTAGCGGGAGCTATGAGCAGTTCTTC. The encoded protein is CSGDSTSGSYEQFF.

The sample holds one count of this clone. This chain connects TRBV28 to TRBJ1-2; D might be TRBD1 (6 bases). Germline V gene sequence: CDR1 MDHEN, CDR2 SYDVKM. This CDR3 has 13 amino acids. Trimming stripped 6 bases from V and 4 bases from J, with 12 bases between. The CDR3, as DNA: TGTGCCAGCAGGTACAGGGTCCTCTATGGCTACACCTTC. Translating it yields CASRYRVLYGYTF.

The chain combines TRBV5-6 with TRBJ1-2, with 7 positions matching TRBD1. The CDR3 consists of 15 residues. Germline V gene data show CDR1 as SGHDT and CDR2 as YYEEEE. J was trimmed by 7 bases and V by 2 bases; bases with no gene match: 11. CDR3 coding DNA: TGTGCCAGCAGCTTCAGGGGGACACCCATCGGTGGCTACACCTTC. Amino acid sequence: CASSFRGTPIGGYTF. Using reference TRBV5-6 and TRBJ1-2 for the parts outside the CDR3, the full variable domain is DAGVTQSPTHLIKTRGQQVTLRCSPKSGHDTVSWYQQALGQGPQFIFQYYEEEERQRGNFPDRFSGHQFPNYSSELNVNALLLGDSALYLCASSFRGTPIGGYTFGSGTRLTVV.

The genes are TRBV7-9 and TRBJ2-7, with 7 bases lining up with TRBD1. J lost 2 bases, V lost 3 bases, and 4 bases had no gene match. Germline V gives CDR1 SEHNR, CDR2 FQNEAQ (reference sequence). CDR3 size: 14 residues. As DNA, the CDR3 is TGTGCCAGCAGCTTCCGGGACAGAGCCTACGAGCAGTACTTC. The encoded protein is CASSFRDRAYEQYF.

The chain joins TRBV7-8 to TRBJ1-2; the D gene is possibly TRBD1 (5 bases). Deletions cut 5 bases from V and 3 bases from J, with 10 bases between. Per germline, CDR1 SGHVS and CDR2 FQNEAQ. This CDR3 spans 13 amino acids. The chain's CDR3 is CASSRDSHYGYTF. The CDR3, as DNA: TGTGCCAGCAGCCGAGACAGTCACTATGGCTACACCTTC.

The rearrangement uses TRBV7-2 and TRBJ2-5; D might be TRBD2 (6 bases). The CDR3 runs 15 residues. Trimming removed 5 bases at V and 6 bases at J, with 19 bases between. CDR1 SGHTA and CDR2 FQGNSA come from the germline V gene. The CDR3 sequence is CASSLASERAKTQYF. DNA for the CDR3: TGTGCCAGCAGCCTTGCTAGCGAGCGGGCGAAGACCCAGTACTTC.

This clone was detected a few times. J is TRBJ1-1 and V is TRBV5-8, with TRBD1 matching 11 bases. Per the germline V gene, CDR1 is SGHTS and CDR2 is YDEGEE. V shed 4 bases, J shed 4 bases, and the junction held 6 bases outside the gene matches. The CDR3 sequence is 15 residues long. The CDR3 sequence is CASSTGQGVTTEAFF. DNA of the CDR3: TGTGCCAGCAGCACGGGACAGGGGGTGACCACTGAAGCTTTCTTT. Combining the CDR3 with reference TRBV5-8 and TRBJ1-1 gives the whole variable domain EAGVTQSPTHLIKTRGQQATLRCSPISGHTSVYWYQQALGLGLQFLLWYDEGEERNRGNFPPRFSGRQFPNYSSELNVNALELEDSALYLCASSTGQGVTTEAFFGQGTRLTVV.